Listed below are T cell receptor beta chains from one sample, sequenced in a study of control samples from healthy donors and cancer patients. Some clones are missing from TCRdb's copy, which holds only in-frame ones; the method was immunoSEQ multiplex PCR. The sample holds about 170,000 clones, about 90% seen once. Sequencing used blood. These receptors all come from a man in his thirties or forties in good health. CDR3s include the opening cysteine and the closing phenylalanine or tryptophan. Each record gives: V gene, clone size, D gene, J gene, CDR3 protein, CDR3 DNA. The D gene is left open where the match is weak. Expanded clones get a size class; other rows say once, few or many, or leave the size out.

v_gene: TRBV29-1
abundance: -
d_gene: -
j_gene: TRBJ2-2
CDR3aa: CSVKDRLNTGELFF
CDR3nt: TGCAGCGTTAAAGACAGGCTCAACACCGGGGAGCTGTTTTTT

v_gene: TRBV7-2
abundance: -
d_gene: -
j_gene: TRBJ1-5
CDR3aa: CASSLEDGRYQPQHF
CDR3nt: TGTGCCAGCAGCTTAGAAGACGGACGCTATCAGCCCCAGCATTTT

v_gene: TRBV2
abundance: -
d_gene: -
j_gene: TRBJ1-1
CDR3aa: CAKVKRLNTEAFF
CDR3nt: TGTGCCAAGGTAAAGAGGCTGAACACTGAAGCTTTCTTT

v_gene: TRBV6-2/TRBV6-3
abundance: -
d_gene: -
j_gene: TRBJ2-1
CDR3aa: CASSSGTLYNEQFF
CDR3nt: TGTGCCAGCAGTTCCGGGACACTCTACAATGAGCAGTTCTTC

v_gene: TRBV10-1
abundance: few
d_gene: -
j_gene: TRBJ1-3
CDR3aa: CASLGGSGNTIYF
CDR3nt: TGCGCCAGCCTAGGGGGCTCTGGAAACACCATATATTTT

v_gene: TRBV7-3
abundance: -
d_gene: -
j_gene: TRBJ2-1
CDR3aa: CASSLGQYNEQFF
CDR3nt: TGTGCCAGCAGCTTAGGACAGTACAATGAGCAGTTCTTC

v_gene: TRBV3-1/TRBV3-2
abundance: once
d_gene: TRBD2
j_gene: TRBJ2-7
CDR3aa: CASLSGGAPYEQYF
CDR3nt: TGTGCCAGCCTCTCCGGGGGGGCCCCCTACGAGCAGTACTTC

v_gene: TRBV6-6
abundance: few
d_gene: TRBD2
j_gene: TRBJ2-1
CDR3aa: CASSYHASGRQSEQFF
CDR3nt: TGTGCCAGCAGTTACCACGCTAGCGGGAGGCAGAGCGAGCAGTTCTTC

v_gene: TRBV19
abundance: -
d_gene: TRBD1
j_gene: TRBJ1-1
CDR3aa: CASSTTGPNTEAFF
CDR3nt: TGTGCCAGTAGTACGACAGGGCCGAACACTGAAGCTTTCTTT

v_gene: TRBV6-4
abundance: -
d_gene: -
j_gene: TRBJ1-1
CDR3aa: CASSRNNTEAFF
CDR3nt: TGTGCCAGCAGTCGGAATAACACTGAAGCTTTCTTT

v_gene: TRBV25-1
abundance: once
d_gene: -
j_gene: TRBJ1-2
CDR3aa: CASSEGSAYGYTF
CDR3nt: TGTGCCAGCAGTGAAGGTTCAGCCTACGGCTACACCTTC

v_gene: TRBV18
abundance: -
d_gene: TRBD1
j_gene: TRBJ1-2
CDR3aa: CASSPRQGQDYGYTF
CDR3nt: TGTGCCAGCTCACCCCGACAGGGCCAAGACTATGGCTACACCTTC

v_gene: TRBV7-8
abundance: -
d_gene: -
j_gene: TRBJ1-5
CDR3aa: CASSFGVRQPQHF
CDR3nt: TGTGCCAGCAGCTTCGGGGTTCGACAGCCCCAGCATTTT

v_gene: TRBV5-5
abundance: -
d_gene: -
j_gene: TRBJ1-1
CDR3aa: CASSLGLNTEAFF
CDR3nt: TGTGCCAGCAGCTTAGGGCTGAACACTGAAGCTTTCTTT

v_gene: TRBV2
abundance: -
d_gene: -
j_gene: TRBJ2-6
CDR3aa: CASSESGANVLTF
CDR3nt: TGTGCCAGCAGTGAATCTGGGGCCAACGTCCTGACTTTC

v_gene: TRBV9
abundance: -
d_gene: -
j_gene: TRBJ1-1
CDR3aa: CASSDGEGGRAFF
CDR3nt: TGTGCCAGCAGCGATGGGGAAGGGGGAAGAGCTTTCTTT

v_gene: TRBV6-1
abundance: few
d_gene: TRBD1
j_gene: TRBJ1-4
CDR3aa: CASSEGGTGMREKLFF
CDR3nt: TGTGCCAGCAGTGAAGGGGGGACAGGGATGAGAGAAAAACTGTTTTTT

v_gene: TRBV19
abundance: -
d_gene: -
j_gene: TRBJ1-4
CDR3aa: CASSIRSSGRTNEKLFF
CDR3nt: TGTGCCAGTAGTATCAGAAGTTCGGGTCGAACTAATGAAAAACTGTTTTTT

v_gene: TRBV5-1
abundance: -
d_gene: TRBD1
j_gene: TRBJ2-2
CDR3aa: CASSGGTGGYTGELFF
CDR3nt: TGCGCCAGCAGCGGTGGGACAGGGGGCTACACCGGGGAGCTGTTTTTT

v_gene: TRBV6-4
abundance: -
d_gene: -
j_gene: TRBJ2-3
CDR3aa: CASSVGDTYTDTQYF
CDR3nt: TGTGCCAGCAGTGTAGGGGACACCTACACAGATACGCAGTATTTT

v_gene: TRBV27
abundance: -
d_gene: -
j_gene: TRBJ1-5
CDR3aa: CASSLGAANQPQHF
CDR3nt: TGTGCCAGCAGTTTAGGGGCCGCTAATCAGCCCCAGCATTTT

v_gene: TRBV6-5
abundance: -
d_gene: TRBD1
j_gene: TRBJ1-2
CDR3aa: CASSTGGYGYTF
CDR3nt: TGTGCCAGCAGTACAGGGGGCTATGGCTACACCTTC

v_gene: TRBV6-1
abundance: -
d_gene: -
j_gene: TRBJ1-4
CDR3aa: CASSEATQGIEKLFF
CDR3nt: TGTGCCAGCAGTGAAGCGACTCAGGGGATCGAAAAACTGTTTTTT

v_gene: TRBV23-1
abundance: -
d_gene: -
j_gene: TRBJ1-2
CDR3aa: CASSRHKDGYTF
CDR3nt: TGCGCCAGCAGTCGGCATAAGGATGGCTACACCTTC

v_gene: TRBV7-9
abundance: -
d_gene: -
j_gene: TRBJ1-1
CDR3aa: CASSLLGTEAFF
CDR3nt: TGTGCCAGCAGCTTATTAGGCACTGAAGCTTTCTTT

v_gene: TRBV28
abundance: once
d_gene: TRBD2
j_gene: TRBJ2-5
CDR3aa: CASMVVPGLAEKETQYF
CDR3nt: TGTGCCAGCATGGTGGTACCGGGACTAGCGGAAAAAGAGACCCAGTACTTC

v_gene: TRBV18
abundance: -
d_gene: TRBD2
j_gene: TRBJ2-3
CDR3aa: CASSPVAGSTDTQYF
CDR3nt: TGTGCCAGCTCACCCGTAGCGGGGAGCACAGATACGCAGTATTTT

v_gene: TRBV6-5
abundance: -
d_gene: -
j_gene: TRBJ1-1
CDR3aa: CASSQSTGRTEAFF
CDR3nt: TGTGCCAGCAGTCAATCGACAGGCCGCACTGAAGCTTTCTTT

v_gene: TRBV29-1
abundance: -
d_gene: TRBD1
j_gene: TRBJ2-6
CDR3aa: CSVQGAGANVLTF
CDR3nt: TGCAGCGTTCAGGGGGCTGGGGCCAACGTCCTGACTTTC

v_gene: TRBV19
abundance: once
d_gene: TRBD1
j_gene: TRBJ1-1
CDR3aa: CASSVTGIEAFF
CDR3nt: TGTGCCAGTAGTGTGACAGGGATCGAAGCTTTCTTT

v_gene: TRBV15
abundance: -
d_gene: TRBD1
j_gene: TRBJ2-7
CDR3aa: CATSTGQGGEQYF
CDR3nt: TGTGCCACCAGTACAGGACAGGGCGGCGAGCAGTACTTC

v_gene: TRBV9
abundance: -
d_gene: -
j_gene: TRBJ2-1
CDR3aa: CASRRGLKIDEQFF
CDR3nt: TGTGCCAGCAGGAGGGGCCTAAAAATAGATGAGCAGTTCTTC

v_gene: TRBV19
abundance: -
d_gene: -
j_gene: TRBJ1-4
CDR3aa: CASTWDFPPINEKLFF
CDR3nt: TGTGCCAGTACCTGGGACTTTCCGCCAATCAATGAAAAACTGTTTTTT

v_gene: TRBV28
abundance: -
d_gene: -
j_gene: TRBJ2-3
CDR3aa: CASSPRDTQYF
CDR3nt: TGTGCCAGCAGTCCGCGGGATACGCAGTATTTT

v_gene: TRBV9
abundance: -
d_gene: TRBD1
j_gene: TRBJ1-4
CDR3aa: CASSVGTGVEKLFF
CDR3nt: TGTGCCAGCAGCGTAGGGACAGGGGTTGAAAAACTGTTTTTT

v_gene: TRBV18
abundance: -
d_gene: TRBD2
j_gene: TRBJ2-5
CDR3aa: CASSPERGEETQYF
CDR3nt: TGTGCCAGCTCACCTGAGCGGGGGGAAGAGACCCAGTACTTC

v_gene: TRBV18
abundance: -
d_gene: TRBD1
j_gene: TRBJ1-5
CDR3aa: CASSPQETGNQPQHF
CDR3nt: TGTGCCAGCTCACCCCAAGAGACAGGGAATCAGCCCCAGCATTTT

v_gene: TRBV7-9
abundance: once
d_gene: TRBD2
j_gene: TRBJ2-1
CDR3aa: CASSQRGDGFYNEQFF
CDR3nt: TGTGCCAGCAGCCAGCGGGGGGACGGATTTTACAATGAGCAGTTCTTC

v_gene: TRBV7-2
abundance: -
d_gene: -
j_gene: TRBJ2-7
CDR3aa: CASSLGGLGEQYF
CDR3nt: TGTGCCAGCAGCTTAGGTGGGTTGGGCGAGCAGTACTTC

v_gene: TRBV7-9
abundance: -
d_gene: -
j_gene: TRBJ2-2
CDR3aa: CASIEGRNTGELFF
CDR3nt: TGTGCCAGCATTGAGGGGAGGAACACCGGGGAGCTGTTTTTT

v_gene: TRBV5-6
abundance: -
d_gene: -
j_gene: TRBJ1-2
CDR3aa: CASTFRGRPPDGYTF
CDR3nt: TGTGCCAGCACCTTTCGGGGCAGGCCCCCGGATGGCTACACCTTC

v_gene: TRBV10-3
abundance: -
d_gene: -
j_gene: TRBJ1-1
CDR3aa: CAISESEEGVEAFF
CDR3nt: TGTGCCATCAGTGAGTCGGAGGAGGGGGTTGAAGCTTTCTTT

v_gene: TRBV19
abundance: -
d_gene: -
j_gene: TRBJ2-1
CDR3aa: CASSYLDNEQFF
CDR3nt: TGTGCCAGTAGTTACCTGGACAATGAGCAGTTCTTC

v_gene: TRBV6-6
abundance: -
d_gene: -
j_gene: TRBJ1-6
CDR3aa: CASSYSVGELSPLHF
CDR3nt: TGTGCCAGCAGTTACTCGGTCGGGGAGTTATCACCCCTCCACTTT

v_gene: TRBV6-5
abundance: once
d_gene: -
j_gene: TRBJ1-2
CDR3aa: CASSYGGLSTF
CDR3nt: TGTGCCAGCAGTTACGGGGGTTTATCGACCTTC